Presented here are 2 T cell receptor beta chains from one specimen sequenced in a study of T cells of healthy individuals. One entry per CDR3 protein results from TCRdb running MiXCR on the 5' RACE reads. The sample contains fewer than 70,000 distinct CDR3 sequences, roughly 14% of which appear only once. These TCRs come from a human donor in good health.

The CDR3 here is CASSLTADSPLHF. Here the CDR3 DNA reads TGTGCCAGCAGCTTAACGGCAGATTCACCCCTCCACTTT. J is TRBJ1-6 and V is TRBV7-3; D gene uncertain. The CDR3 length is 13 residues. From germline, CDR1 is SGHTA and CDR2 FQGTGA. V lost 0 bases and J lost 8, with 5 bases in between. Looking up the rest from reference TRBV7-3 and TRBJ1-6 gives the full variable domain: GAGVSQTPSNKVTEKGKYVELRCDPISGHTALYWYRQSLGQGPEFLIYFQGTGAADDSGLPNDRFFAVRPEGSVSTLKIQRTERGDSAVYLCASSLTADSPLHFGNGTRLTVT.

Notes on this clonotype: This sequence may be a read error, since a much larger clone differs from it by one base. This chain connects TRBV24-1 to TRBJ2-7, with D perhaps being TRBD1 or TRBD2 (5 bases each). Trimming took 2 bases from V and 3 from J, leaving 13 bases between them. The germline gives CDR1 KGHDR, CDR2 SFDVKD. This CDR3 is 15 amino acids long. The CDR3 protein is CATSDWEGAGYEQYF. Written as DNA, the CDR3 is TGTGCCACCAGTGATTGGGAAGGGGCGGGCTACGAGCAGTACTTC.